The 9 T cell receptor beta chains given below trace back to one sample, sequenced in a study of OX40 agonist ivuxolimab in advanced cancers. Generated by immunoSEQ multiplex PCR, the TCRdb table keeps only in-frame clones and is missing some. The sample lists about 54,000 clones; around 89% were seen once. The sample consisted of CD4+ or CD8+ T cells sorted from blood, taken in a trial of the OX40 agonist ivuxolimab. The receptors shown here come from an adult with an advanced solid tumor such as melanoma, head and neck, liver or kidney cancer.

This clone turned up a few times. This sequence joins TRBV6-5 and TRBJ1-2; D remains unclear. The V gene's germline CDR1 is MNHEY and CDR2 SVGAGI. V lost 6 bases, J lost 8 bases, and 7 bases lay in between. The CDR3 length is 10 residues. The DNA for the CDR3 is TGTGCCAGCAGGGGTAGGGGCTACACCTTC. Its protein product is CASRGRGYTF.

The chain uses TRBV6-1 and TRBJ1-5, with a weak D call TRBD1 (5 bases). V lost 7 bases and J 7 bases, leaving 20 bases between the germline ends. The CDR3 loop spans 15 amino acids. The germline CDR1 and CDR2 sequences are MNHNS and SASEGT. CDR3 coding DNA: TGTGCCAGCAAAGGTGGCGGGTCGGGGGAGCAGCCCCAGCATTTT. Translated: CASKGGGSGEQPQHF.

V and J are TRBV11-2 and TRBJ1-5, with 8 bases aligning to TRBD1. CDR3 length equals 16 residues. CDR1 is SGHAT, CDR2 FQNNGV, per germline. Trimming took 5 bases from V and 6 from J; bases not matched to a gene: 12. The CDR3 loop reads CASSQGASIGGQPQHF. For the CDR3, the DNA is TGTGCCAGCAGCCAGGGGGCGTCAATAGGGGGTCAGCCCCAGCATTTT.

The chain joins TRBV6-6 to TRBJ1-5, with D uncertain. There are 16 residues in the CDR3. V was trimmed by 7 bases and J by 1 base, leaving 17 bases between them. CDR1 MNHNY and CDR2 SVGAGI come from the germline V gene (reference sequence). CDR3 in DNA: TGTGCCAGCACCCAGCCGTTTGGGGAAAGCAATCAGCCCCAGCATTTT. Its translation: CASTQPFGESNQPQHF.

The chain carries TRBV6-5 and TRBJ2-3, with a tentative D call TRBD2 (6 bases). The CDR3 runs 12 residues. V shed 5 bases and J shed 9 bases, with 12 bases lying between them. Germline V gene data show CDR1 as MNHEY and CDR2 as SVGAGI. This CDR3 is CASSPRRGTQYF. The CDR3 DNA is TGTGCCAGCAGTCCGCGGCGGGGAACGCAGTATTTT.

The chain couples TRBV27 to TRBJ2-5; 10 bases are a match to TRBD1. CDR3 length: 14 residues. V was pared by 5 bases and J by 5 bases, with 5 bases of the junction left unmatched. In germline, CDR1 is MNHEY, CDR2 SMNVEV (reference sequence). The CDR3 DNA is TGTGCCAGCAGTGGGACAGGGGCTGGTGAGACCCAGTACTTC. Translation gives CASSGTGAGETQYF.

The DNA of the CDR3 is TGTGCCAGCAGTTTCGATTCCCTTTCGAGGGGCTACACCTTC. Translated, it gives CASSFDSLSRGYTF. This chain connects TRBV28 to TRBJ1-2; no clear D gene. V shed 3 bases and J shed 8 bases, with 16 bases lying between them. Germline-derived CDR1 and CDR2 are MDHEN and SYDVKM. The CDR3 is 14 amino acids.

As to this clone: At one end the junction does not follow the germline gene, possibly because of a read error. The chain has TRBV19 and TRBJ1-4; D uncertain. The germline CDR1 and CDR2 sequences are LNHDA and SQIVND (reference sequence). This CDR3 is built from 14 residues. DNA of the CDR3: TGTGCCAGCAGTAAGCCCGGACGAAATGAAAAACTGTTTTTT. This sequence encodes CASSKPGRNEKLFF.

J is TRBJ2-7 and V is TRBV19, with 9 bases matching TRBD1. CDR1 is LNHDA, CDR2 SQIVND, per germline (reference sequence). The V segment lost 10 bases and the J segment 3 bases; nucleotides outside the gene matches: 4. The CDR3 loop spans 12 amino acids. CDR3: CATAGQGYEQYF. CDR3 DNA: TGTGCCACTGCGGGACAGGGCTACGAGCAGTACTTC.